This T cell receptor (beta chain) was observed in a study of blood T cell repertoires in COVID-19. About the study: Samples taken during acute and convalescent COVID-19 were collected in the United States, Italy and Spain. The cDNA or gDNA used as material had been derived from T cells, B-cell-depleted T cells, or PBMCs.

Original analysis: Using reference gene primer amplification, nucleated cell counts were estimated. Only in-frame clones appear in the TCRdb table, and some are missing; sequencing was by immunoSEQ multiplex PCR. V, J and clone size were drawn from that table, and D and trimming were deduced from the DNA. The sample carries about 81,000 clones, 70% to 90% recorded once. CDR3 length: 13 residues. CDR1 and CDR2 (germline): MNHEY, SVGEGT. With 1 base removed from V and 8 bases from J, the gap between germline ends came to 9 bases. Sequenced: peripheral blood. The source of this sequence is a woman between 65 and 79 years old with acute or convalescent COVID-19. The chain uses TRBV6-2 or TRBV6-3 and TRBJ2-1; no clear D. CDR3 sequence: CASSYFTTDEQFF. The DNA for the CDR3 is TGTGCCAGCAGTTACTTCACAACAGATGAGCAGTTCTTC.